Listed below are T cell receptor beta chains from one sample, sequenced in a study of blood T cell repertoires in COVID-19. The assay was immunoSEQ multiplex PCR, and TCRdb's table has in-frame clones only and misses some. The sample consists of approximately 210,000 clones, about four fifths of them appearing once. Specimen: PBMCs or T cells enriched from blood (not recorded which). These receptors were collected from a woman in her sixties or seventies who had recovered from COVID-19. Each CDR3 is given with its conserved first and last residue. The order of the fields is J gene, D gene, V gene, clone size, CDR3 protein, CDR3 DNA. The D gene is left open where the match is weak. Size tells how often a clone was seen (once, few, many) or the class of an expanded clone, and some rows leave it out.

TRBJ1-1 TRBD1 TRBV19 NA CASSSTGGPHEAFF TGTGCCAGTAGTTCGACAGGGGGCCCCCATGAAGCTTTCTTT
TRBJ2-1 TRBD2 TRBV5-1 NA CASSPLAGGGYNEQFF TGCGCCAGCAGCCCATTGGCGGGGGGAGGGTACAATGAGCAGTTCTTC
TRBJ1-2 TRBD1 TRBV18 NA CASSASLTGGAGYGYTF TGTGCCAGCTCAGCTTCGCTTACAGGGGGCGCTGGGTATGGCTACACCTTC
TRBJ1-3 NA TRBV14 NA CASSREAGNTIYF TGTGCCAGCAGTCGGGAGGCTGGAAACACCATATATTTT
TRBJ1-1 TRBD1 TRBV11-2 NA CASINRDRALRGAFF TGTGCCAGCATCAACCGGGACAGGGCCCTCCGTGGAGCTTTCTTT
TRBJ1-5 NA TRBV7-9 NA CASSLAARDQPQHF TGTGCCAGCAGCTTAGCGGCCCGGGATCAGCCCCAGCATTTT
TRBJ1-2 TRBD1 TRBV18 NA CASSRLGDRGNGYTF TGTGCCAGCTCACGGCTGGGGGACAGGGGTAATGGCTACACCTTC
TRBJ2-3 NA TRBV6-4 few CASSVLPGGGTDTQYF TGTGCCAGCAGTGTTTTACCTGGCGGCGGCACAGATACGCAGTATTTT
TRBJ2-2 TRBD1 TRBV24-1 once CATSAWDSRGGELFF TGTGCCACCAGTGCATGGGACAGTCGGGGCGGGGAGCTGTTTTTT
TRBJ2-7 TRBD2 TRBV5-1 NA CASSLRTSGMINEQYF TGCGCCAGCAGCTTGAGGACTAGCGGGATGATAAACGAGCAGTACTTC
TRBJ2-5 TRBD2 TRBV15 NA CATSLRGSGGETQYF TGTGCCACCAGCCTCAGGGGTAGCGGGGGGGAGACCCAGTACTTC
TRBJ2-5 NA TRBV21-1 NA CASSLAVGGETQYF TGTGCCAGCAGCCTTGCGGTTGGAGGTGAGACCCAGTACTTC
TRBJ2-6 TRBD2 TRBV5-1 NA CASSFGRTGANVLTF TGCGCCAGCAGCTTCGGGAGGACTGGGGCCAACGTCCTGACTTTC
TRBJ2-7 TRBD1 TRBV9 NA CASSPEGAEPYEQYF TGTGCCAGCAGCCCCGAGGGGGCGGAACCTTACGAGCAGTACTTC
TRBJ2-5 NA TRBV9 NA CASSVAEREGTQYF TGTGCCAGCAGCGTAGCAGAGAGAGAGGGGACCCAGTACTTC
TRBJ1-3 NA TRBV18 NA CASSPLDSYSGNTIYF TGTGCCAGCTCACCACTGGACAGCTACTCTGGAAACACCATATATTTT
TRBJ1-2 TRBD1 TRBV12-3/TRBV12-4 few CASSGTGGTYTF TGTGCCAGCAGTGGGACAGGGGGAACCTACACCTTC
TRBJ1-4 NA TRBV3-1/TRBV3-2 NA CASSQEGQGLGEKLFF TGTGCCAGCAGCCAAGAAGGGCAGGGGTTGGGTGAAAAACTGTTTTTT
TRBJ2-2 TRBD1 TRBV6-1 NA CASSENLGTGDDTGELFF TGTGCCAGCAGTGAAAACTTAGGGACAGGGGATGACACCGGGGAGCTGTTTTTT
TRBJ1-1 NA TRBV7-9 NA CASSSAGMNTEAFF TGTGCCAGCAGCTCGGCGGGTATGAACACTGAAGCTTTCTTT
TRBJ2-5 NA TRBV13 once CASSLVSETQYF TGTGCCAGCAGCTTAGTATCCGAGACCCAGTACTTC
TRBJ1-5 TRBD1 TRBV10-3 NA CAISDNRGRNQPQHF TGTGCCATCAGTGACAACAGGGGTCGCAATCAGCCCCAGCATTTT
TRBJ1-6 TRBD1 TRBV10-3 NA CAISDPGGSGPLHF TGTGCCATCAGTGATCCAGGGGGTTCGGGACCCCTCCACTTT
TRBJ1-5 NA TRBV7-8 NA CASSLVSGGEPQHF TGTGCCAGCAGCTTAGTCAGTGGCGGGGAGCCCCAGCATTTT
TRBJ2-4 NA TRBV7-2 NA CASSSIQGNIQYF TGTGCCAGCAGCTCCATACAGGGCAACATTCAGTACTTC
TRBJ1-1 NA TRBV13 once CASSPSPRAVTEAFF TGTGCCAGCAGCCCCTCCCCCAGGGCGGTCACTGAAGCTTTCTTT
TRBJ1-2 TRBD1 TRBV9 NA CASSVRTGYGYTF TGTGCCAGCAGCGTCCGGACAGGCTATGGCTACACCTTC
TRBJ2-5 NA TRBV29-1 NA CSVEDLTDRIQETQYF TGCAGCGTTGAAGATCTCACTGACAGGATCCAAGAGACCCAGTACTTC
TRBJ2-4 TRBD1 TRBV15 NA CATSRTGVFAKNIQYF TGTGCCACCAGCAGGACAGGGGTGTTTGCCAAAAACATTCAGTACTTC
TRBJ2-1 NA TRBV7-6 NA CASSLPIADSNEQFF TGTGCCAGCAGCTTACCAATAGCGGACTCAAATGAGCAGTTCTTC
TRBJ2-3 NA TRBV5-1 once CASSLEGFLFGSADTQYF TGCGCCAGCAGCTTGGAAGGGTTCCTTTTCGGGAGCGCAGATACGCAGTATTTT
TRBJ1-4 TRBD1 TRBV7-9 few CASSTGQINEKLFF TGTGCCAGCAGCACGGGACAGATTAATGAAAAACTGTTTTTT
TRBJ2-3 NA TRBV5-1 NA CASSTTSGTDTQYF TGCGCCAGCAGTACGACTAGTGGCACAGATACGCAGTATTTT
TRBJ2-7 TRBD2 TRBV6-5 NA CASSSGGGVYEQYF TGTGCCAGCAGTTCGGGAGGGGGGGTCTACGAGCAGTACTTC
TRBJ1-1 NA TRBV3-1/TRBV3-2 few CASSQGGLTEAFF TGTGCCAGCAGCCAAGGAGGGTTGACTGAAGCTTTCTTT
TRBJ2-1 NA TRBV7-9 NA CASEPGNEQFF TGTGCCAGCGAGCCAGGGAATGAGCAGTTCTTC
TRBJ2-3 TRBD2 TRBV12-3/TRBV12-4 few CASSFRGADTQYF TGTGCCAGCAGTTTCCGGGGGGCAGATACGCAGTATTTT
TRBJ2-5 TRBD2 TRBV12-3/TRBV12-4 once CASSLRGVETQYF TGTGCCAGCAGTTTACGGGGGGTGGAGACCCAGTACTTC
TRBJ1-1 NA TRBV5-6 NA CASSPLGGIDTEAFF TGTGCCAGCAGCCCCTTGGGAGGGATCGACACTGAAGCTTTCTTT
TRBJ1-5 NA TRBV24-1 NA CATSLAMVPQHF TGTGCCACCAGTCTAGCAATGGTGCCCCAGCATTTT
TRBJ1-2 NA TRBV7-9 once CASSLVDSRLGGYTF TGTGCCAGCAGCTTAGTGGACAGCCGACTTGGTGGCTACACCTTC
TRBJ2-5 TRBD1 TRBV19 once CASSSLTGGPSSPQETQYF TGTGCCAGTAGTTCCCTGACAGGGGGCCCATCCTCCCCCCAAGAGACCCAGTACTTC
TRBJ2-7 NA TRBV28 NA CASRAPGLEYF TGTGCCAGCAGGGCGCCCGGGTTAGAGTACTTC
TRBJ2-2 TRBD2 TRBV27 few CASSPRTSGKVTGELFF TGTGCCAGCAGTCCTCGGACTAGCGGGAAGGTCACCGGGGAGCTGTTTTTT
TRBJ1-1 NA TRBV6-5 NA CASSTPDRNTEAFF TGTGCCAGCAGTACCCCCGACAGGAACACTGAAGCTTTCTTT
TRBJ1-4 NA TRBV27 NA CASSLGRNEKLFF TGTGCCAGCAGTTTGGGCCGAAATGAAAAACTGTTTTTT
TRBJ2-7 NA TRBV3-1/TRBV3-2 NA CASSQVFPYEQYF TGTGCCAGCAGCCAAGTATTCCCCTACGAGCAGTACTTC
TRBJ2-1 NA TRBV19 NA CASSSGGRSYNEQFF TGTGCCAGTTCATCCGGCGGGCGCTCCTACAATGAGCAGTTCTTC
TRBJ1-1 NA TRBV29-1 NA CSVSRGTEAFF TGCAGCGTTTCCAGGGGTACTGAAGCTTTCTTT
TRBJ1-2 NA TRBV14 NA CASSRDNHNYGYTF TGTGCCAGCAGTCGGGACAACCATAACTATGGCTACACCTTC
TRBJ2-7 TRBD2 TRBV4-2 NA CASSQDIWASGRNEQYF TGTGCCAGCAGCCAAGATATTTGGGCTAGCGGGAGGAACGAGCAGTACTTC
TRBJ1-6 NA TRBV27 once CATQTGFNSPLHF TGTGCCACCCAGACAGGATTTAATTCACCCCTCCACTTT